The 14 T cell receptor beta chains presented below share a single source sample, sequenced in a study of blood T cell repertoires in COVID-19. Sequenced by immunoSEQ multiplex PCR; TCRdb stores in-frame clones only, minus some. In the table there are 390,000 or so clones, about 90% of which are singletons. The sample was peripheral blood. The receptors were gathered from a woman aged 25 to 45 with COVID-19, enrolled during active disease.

The CDR3 protein is CASSRSTDTQYF. The CDR3 DNA reads TGTGCCAGCAGCCGGAGCACAGATACGCAGTATTTT. This chain joins TRBV28 and TRBJ2-3; D ambiguous. Germline V lookup: CDR1 MDHEN, CDR2 SYDVKM. This CDR3 has 12 residues. Deletions cut 6 bases from V and 0 bases from J, with 4 bases between.

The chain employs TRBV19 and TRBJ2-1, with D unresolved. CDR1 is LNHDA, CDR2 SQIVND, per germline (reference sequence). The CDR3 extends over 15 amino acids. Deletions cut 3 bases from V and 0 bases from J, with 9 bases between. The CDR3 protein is CASSMQALSYNEQFF. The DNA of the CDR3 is TGTGCCAGTAGTATGCAGGCCCTCTCCTACAATGAGCAGTTCTTC.

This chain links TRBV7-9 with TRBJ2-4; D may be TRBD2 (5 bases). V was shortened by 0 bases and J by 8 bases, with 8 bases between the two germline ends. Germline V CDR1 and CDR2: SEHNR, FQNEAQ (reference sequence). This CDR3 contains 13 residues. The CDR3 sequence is CASSLAGEDIQYF. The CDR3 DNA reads TGTGCCAGCAGCTTAGCGGGAGAGGACATTCAGTACTTC.

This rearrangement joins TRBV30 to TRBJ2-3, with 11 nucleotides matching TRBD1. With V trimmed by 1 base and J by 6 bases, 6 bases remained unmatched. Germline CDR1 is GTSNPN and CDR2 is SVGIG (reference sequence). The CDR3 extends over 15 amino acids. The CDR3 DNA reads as TGTGCCTGGAGTGGGACAGGGGGCCGAGCTGATACGCAGTATTTT. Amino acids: CAWSGTGGRADTQYF.

The CDR3 protein is CASSQVVRETQYF. CDR3 in DNA: TGCGCCAGCAGCCAAGTGGTGCGAGAGACCCAGTACTTC. The gene calls are TRBV4-1 and TRBJ2-5; no reliable D call. Germline V lookup: CDR1 MGHRA, CDR2 YSYEKL. The V end lost 1 base, the J end lost 4 bases, and 7 bases lay between the germline ends. The CDR3 has 13 residues.

Here the CDR3 DNA reads TGTGCCAGCAGTGAAGATGGGCTAGCGGGAAGGACCGGGGAGCTGTTTTTT. Translating gives CASSEDGLAGRTGELFF. The V gene is TRBV2, the J gene TRBJ2-2; TRBD2 matches 9 bases. J gave up 5 bases and V 1 base, and 8 bases lay outside the gene matches. Germline V lookup: CDR1 SNHLY, CDR2 FYNNEI. This CDR3 has 17 amino acids.

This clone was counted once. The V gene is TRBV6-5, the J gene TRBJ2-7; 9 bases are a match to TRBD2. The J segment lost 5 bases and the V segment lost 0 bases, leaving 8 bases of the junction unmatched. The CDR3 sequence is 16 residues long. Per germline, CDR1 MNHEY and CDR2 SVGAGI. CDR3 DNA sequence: TGTGCCAGCAGTTACTCGTGGACTAGCGCCCTCCACGAGCAGTACTTC. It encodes CASSYSWTSALHEQYF.

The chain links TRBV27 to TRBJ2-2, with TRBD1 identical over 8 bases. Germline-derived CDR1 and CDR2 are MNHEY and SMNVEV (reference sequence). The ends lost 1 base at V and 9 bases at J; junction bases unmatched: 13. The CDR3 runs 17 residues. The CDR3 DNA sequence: TGTGCCAGCAGTTTATGGGGCAACAGGGGGTACACTTGGGAGCTGTTTTTT. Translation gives CASSLWGNRGYTWELFF.

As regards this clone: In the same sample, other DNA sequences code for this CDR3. The CDR3 DNA reads as TGTGCCAGCCGGGACACGGCTAACTATGGCTACACCTTC. Translated, it gives CASRDTANYGYTF. The chain couples TRBV19 to TRBJ1-2; D is perhaps TRBD1 (6 bases). CDR3 length: 13 residues. The ends were cut back, 9 bases at V and 0 bases at J, with 11 bases in the middle. Germline assignment: CDR1 LNHDA and CDR2 SQIVND (reference sequence).

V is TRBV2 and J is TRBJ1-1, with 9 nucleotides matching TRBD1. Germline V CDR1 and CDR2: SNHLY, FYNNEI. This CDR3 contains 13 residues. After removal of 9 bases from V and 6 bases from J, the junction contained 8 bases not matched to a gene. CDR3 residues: CASSDRGWAEAFF. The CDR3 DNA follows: TGTGCCAGTTCGGACAGGGGATGGGCTGAAGCTTTCTTT. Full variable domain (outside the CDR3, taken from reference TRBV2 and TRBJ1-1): EPEVTQTPSHQVTQMGQEVILRCVPISNHLYFYWYRQILGQKVEFLVSFYNNEISEKSEIFDDQFSVERPDGSNFTLKIRSTKLEDSAMYFCASSDRGWAEAFFGQGTRLTVV.

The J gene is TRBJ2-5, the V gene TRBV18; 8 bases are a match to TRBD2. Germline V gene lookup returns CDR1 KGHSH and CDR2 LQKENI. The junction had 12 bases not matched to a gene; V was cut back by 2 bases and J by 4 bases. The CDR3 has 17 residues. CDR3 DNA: TGTGCCAGCTCACCAACGAGCAGTTCCCTAGCGGGAGAGACCCAGTACTTC. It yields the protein CASSPTSSSLAGETQYF.

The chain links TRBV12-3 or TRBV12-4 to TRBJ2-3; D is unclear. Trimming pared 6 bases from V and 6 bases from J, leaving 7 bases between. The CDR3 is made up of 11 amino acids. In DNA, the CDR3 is TGTGCCAGCAGCGGGTTTGATACGCAGTATTTT. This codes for CASSGFDTQYF.

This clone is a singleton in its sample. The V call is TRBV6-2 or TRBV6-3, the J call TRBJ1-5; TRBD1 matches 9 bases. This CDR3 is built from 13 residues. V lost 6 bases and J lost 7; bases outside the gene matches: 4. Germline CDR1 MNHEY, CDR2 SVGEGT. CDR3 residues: CASSGQGSQPQHF. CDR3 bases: TGTGCCAGCAGCGGACAGGGGAGCCAGCCCCAGCATTTT.

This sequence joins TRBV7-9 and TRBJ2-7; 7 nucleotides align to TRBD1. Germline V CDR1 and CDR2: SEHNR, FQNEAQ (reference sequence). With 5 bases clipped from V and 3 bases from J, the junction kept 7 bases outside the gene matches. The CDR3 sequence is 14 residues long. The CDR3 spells CASSPTGVLYEQYF. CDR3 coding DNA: TGTGCCAGCAGCCCCACAGGGGTCCTCTACGAGCAGTACTTC.